These 4 T cell receptor beta chains were sequenced from one sample in a study of cytomegalovirus exposure and HLA in healthy donors. Data came from immunoSEQ multiplex PCR; TCRdb stores just in-frame clones and leaves some out. The sample has about 240,000 clones, around 87% seen once. Material for sequencing was PBMCs. All receptors derive from a woman between 25 and 40 years old in good health and CMV-seropositive.

The CDR3 loop reads CASSPGTGNEKLFF. CDR3 sequence (DNA): TGTGCCAGCAGCCCCGGGACAGGGAATGAAAAACTGTTTTTT. The V call is TRBV9, the J call TRBJ1-4; 9 nucleotides align to TRBD1. CDR3 length: 14 amino acids. Germline-derived CDR1 and CDR2 are SGDLS and YYNGEE. V dropped 4 bases and J dropped 5; count of bases not matched to a gene: 3.

The chain combines TRBV29-1 with TRBJ1-1; 10 bases fit TRBD1. The J segment lost 0 bases and the V segment lost 6 bases, leaving 13 bases of the junction unmatched. CDR3 length equals 17 residues. CDR1 is SQVTM, CDR2 ANQGSEA, per germline. CDR3 sequence (DNA): TGCAGCGTGCCTTTCGATAGGGACAGGGGCATGAACACTGAAGCTTTCTTT. Its translation: CSVPFDRDRGMNTEAFF.

The chain links TRBV29-1 to TRBJ2-5; D is possibly TRBD1 (6 bases). This CDR3 is 12 amino acids long. CDR1 and CDR2 from the germline V gene are SQVTM and ANQGSEA. The V end was cut by 3 bases, the J end by 4 bases, with 9 bases between. Written as DNA, the CDR3 is TGCAGCGTTGACAGGGGTGGAGAGACCCAGTACTTC. This encodes CSVDRGGETQYF.

This clone appeared a few times. This chain uses TRBV30 with TRBJ2-2; D ambiguous. The germline V gene has CDR1 GTSNPN and CDR2 SVGIG (reference sequence). The V end was cut by 0 bases, the J end by 0 bases, with 8 bases between. The CDR3 contains 15 residues. CDR3 sequence reads: CAWSVGRTNTGELFF. The CDR3, as DNA: TGTGCCTGGAGTGTTGGCAGGACGAACACCGGGGAGCTGTTTTTT.